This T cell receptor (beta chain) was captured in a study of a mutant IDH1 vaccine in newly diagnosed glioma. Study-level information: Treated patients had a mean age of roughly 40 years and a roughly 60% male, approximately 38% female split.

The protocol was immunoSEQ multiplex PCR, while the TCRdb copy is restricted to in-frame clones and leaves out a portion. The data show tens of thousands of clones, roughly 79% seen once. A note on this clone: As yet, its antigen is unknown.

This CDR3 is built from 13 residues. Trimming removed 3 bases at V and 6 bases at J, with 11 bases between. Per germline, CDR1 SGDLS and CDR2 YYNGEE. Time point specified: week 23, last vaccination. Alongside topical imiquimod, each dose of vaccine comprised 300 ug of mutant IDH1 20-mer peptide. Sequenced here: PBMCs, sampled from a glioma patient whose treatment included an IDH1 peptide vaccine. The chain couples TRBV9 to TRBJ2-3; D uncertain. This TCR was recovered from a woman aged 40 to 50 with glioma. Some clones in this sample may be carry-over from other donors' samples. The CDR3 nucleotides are TGTGCCAGCAGCGGGGATAGTAGCGATACGCAGTATTTT. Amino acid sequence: CASSGDSSDTQYF.